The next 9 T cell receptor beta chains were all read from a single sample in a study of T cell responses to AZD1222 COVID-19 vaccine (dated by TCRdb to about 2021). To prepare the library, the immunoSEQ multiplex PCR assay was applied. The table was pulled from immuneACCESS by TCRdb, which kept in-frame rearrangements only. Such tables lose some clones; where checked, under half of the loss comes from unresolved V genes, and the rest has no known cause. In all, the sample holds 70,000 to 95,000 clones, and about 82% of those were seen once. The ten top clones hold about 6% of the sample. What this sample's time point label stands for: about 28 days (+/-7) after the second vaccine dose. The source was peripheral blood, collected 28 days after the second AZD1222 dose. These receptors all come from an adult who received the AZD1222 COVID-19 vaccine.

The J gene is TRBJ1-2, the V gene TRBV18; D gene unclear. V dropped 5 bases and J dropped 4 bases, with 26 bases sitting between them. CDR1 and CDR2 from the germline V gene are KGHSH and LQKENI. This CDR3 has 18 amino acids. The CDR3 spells CASSGSPVGAGRGYGYTF. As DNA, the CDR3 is TGTGCCAGCTCAGGTTCCCCCGTTGGCGCAGGCCGGGGCTATGGCTACACCTTC.

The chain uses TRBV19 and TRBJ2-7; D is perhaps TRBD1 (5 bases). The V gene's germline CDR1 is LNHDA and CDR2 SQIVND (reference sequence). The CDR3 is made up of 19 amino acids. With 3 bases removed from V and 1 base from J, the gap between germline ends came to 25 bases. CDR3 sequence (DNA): TGTGCCAGTAGTATGGGGCCATACCAGCCAGAAAGCGAGTCCTACGAGCAGTACTTC. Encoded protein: CASSMGPYQPESESYEQYF.

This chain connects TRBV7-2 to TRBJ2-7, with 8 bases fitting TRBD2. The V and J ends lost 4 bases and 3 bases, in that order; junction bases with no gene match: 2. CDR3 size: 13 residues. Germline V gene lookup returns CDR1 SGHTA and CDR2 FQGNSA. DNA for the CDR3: TGTGCCAGCAGCTCTCTAGCGGGCTACGAGCAGTACTTC. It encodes CASSSLAGYEQYF.

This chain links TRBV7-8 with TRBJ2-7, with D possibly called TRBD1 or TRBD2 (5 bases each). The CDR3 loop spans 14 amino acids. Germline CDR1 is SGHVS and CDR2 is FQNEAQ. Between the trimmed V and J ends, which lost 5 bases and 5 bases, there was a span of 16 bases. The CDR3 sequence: CASSRGADSHEQYF. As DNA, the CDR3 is TGTGCCAGCAGCCGAGGGGCGGATTCCCACGAGCAGTACTTC.

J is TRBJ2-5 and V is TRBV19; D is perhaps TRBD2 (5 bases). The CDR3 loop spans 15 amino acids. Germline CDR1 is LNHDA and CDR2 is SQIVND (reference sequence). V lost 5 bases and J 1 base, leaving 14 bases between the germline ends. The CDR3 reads CASSSGSPFQETQYF. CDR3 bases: TGTGCCAGTAGTTCGGGGAGCCCCTTCCAAGAGACCCAGTACTTC.

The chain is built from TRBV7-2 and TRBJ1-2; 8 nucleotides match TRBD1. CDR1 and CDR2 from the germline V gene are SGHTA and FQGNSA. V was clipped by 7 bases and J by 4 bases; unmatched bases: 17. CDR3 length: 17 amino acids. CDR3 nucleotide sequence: TGTGCCAGCACCTCAGGGGGCAGGGACGGGTTTAGCTATGGCTACACCTTC. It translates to CASTSGGRDGFSYGYTF.

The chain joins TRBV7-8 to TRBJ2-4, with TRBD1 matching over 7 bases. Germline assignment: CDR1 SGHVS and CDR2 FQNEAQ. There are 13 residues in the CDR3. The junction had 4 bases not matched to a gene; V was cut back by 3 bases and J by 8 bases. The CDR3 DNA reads TGTGCCAGCAGCTTCGTAGACAGGGACATTCAGTACTTC. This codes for CASSFVDRDIQYF.

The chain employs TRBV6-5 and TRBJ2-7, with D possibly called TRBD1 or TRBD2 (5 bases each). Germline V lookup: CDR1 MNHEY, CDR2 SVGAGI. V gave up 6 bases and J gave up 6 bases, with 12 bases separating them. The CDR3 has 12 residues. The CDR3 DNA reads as TGTGCCAGCAGAACGGGGCCGGGCGAGCAGTACTTC. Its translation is CASRTGPGEQYF.

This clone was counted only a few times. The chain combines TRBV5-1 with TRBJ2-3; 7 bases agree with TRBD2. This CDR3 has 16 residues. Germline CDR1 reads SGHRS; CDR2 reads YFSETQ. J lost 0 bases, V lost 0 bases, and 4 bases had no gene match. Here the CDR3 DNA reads TGCGCCAGCAGCTTGGGAGTGGGAGGGAGCACAGATACGCAGTATTTT. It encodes CASSLGVGGSTDTQYF.